This TCR beta chain appears in the sequencing data of a study of OX40 agonist ivuxolimab in advanced cancers. Overall study context: Among those treated, three patients had partial responses, one with hepatocellular carcinoma and two with cutaneous melanoma.

Libraries were prepared by immunoSEQ multiplex PCR; TCRdb keeps only in-frame clonotypes and omits some of them. The sample holds tens of thousands of clones, around 87% seen once. The V and J ends lost 1 base and 4 bases respectively, with 10 bases between them. The CDR3 has 14 residues. Germline loops: CDR1 SGHAT, CDR2 FQNNGV. The chain carries TRBV11-2 and TRBJ1-2, with unresolved D. This TCR was sampled from an adult with an advanced solid tumor such as melanoma, head and neck, liver or kidney cancer. The specimen was CD4+ or CD8+ T cells sorted from blood, collected in a trial of the OX40 agonist ivuxolimab. CDR3 sequence: CASSLGRSGYGYTF. The CDR3, as DNA: TGTGCCAGCAGCTTAGGCCGGTCTGGCTATGGCTACACCTTC.